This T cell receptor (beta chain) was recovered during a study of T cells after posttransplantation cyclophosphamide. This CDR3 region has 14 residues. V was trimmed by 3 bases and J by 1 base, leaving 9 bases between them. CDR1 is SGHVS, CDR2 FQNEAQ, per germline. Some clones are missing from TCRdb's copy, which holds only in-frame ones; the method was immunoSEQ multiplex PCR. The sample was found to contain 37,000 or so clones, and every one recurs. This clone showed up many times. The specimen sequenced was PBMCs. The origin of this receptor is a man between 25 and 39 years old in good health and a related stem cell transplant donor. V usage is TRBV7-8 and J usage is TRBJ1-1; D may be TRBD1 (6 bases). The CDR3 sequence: CASSLGHENTEAFF. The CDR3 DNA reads TGTGCCAGCAGCTTGGGACACGAGAACACTGAAGCTTTCTTT.